This T cell receptor (beta chain) stems from a study of blood T cells in healthy people across ages. General observations from the study: Versus aged donors, long-lived donors had higher diversity and more naive CD4+ cells.

Alongside a J-beta primer mix, a sample-barcoded 5' primer served in a second PCR lasting about 7 to 11 cycles. Each CDR3 protein gets one entry after TCRdb re-called the 5' RACE reads with MiXCR. The sample consists of about 580,000 distinct CDR3 sequences, around 50% of them appearing once. This CDR3 has 12 amino acids. Looked up from germline, CDR1 is SQVTM and CDR2 is ANQGSEA. Of note for this clonotype: Its antigen is unidentified. The junction shows a germline mismatch at one end, possibly a read error.

The sample was blood. This sequence was found in a man older than 75 in good health. The chain has TRBV29-1 and TRBJ2-5, with D uncertain. The CDR3 nucleotides are TGCAGCGTAGCGATGGCCCAAGAGATCCAGTACTTC. Protein sequence: CSVAMAQEIQYF.